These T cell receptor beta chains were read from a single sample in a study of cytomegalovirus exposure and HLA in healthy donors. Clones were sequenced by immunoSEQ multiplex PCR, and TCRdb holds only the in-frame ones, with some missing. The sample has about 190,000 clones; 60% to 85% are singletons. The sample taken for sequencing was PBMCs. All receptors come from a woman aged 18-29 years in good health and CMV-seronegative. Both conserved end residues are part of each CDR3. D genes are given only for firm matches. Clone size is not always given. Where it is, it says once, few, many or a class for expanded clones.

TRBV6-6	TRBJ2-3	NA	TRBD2	CASRKTSGRTPDTQYF	TGTGCCAGCAGGAAAACTAGCGGCCGAACCCCCGATACGCAGTATTTT
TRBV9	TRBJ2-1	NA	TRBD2	CASSVSGGAINEQFF	TGTGCCAGCAGCGTAAGCGGGGGGGCCATCAATGAGCAGTTCTTC
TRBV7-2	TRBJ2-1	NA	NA	CASSLGAPNEQFF	TGTGCCAGCAGCTTAGGGGCACCCAATGAGCAGTTCTTC
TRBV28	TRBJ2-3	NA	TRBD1	CASSPRTGGTDTRYF	TGTGCCAGCAGTCCCCGGACAGGGGGCACAGATACGCGGTATTTT
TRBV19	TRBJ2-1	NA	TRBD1	CASRTISGTEGDEQFF	TGTGCCAGTAGAACTATCTCCGGGACAGAGGGAGATGAGCAGTTCTTC
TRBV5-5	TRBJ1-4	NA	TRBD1	CASSDQTGELFF	TGTGCCAGCAGCGACCAAACAGGGGAACTGTTTTTT
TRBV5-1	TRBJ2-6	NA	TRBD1	CASSSRGHSGANVLTF	TGCGCCAGCAGCTCTAGGGGGCACTCTGGGGCCAACGTCCTGACTTTC
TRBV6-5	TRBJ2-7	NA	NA	CASSYLAAGTSYEQYF	TGTGCCAGCAGTTACTTAGCGGCAGGGACCTCCTACGAGCAGTACTTC
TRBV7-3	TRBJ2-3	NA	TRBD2	CASSLGAGELGDTQYF	TGTGCCAGCAGCCTAGGGGCGGGGGAGCTGGGAGATACGCAGTATTTT
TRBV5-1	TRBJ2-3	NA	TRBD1	CASSTGASDTQYF	TGCGCCAGCAGCACAGGGGCCTCAGATACGCAGTATTTT
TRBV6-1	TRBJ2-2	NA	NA	CASRFTNTGELFF	TGTGCCAGCAGATTCACGAACACCGGGGAGCTGTTTTTT
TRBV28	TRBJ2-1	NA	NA	CASSLLTGGEQFF	TGTGCCAGCAGTTTATTGACAGGTGGTGAGCAGTTCTTC
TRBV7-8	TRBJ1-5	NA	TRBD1	CASSRTWTGDNQPQHF	TGTGCCAGCAGCCGTACCTGGACAGGGGACAATCAGCCCCAGCACTTT
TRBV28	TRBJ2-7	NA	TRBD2	CASSRESLLAVSSYEQYF	TGTGCCAGCAGTCGCGAGTCCCTCCTAGCGGTGAGCTCCTACGAGCAGTACTTC
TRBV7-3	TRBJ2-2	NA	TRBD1	CASSLAGTGGATGELFF	TGTGCCAGCAGCTTAGCCGGGACAGGGGGAGCCACCGGGGAGCTGTTTTTT
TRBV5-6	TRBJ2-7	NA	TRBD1	CASRRQGWGYEQYF	TGTGCCAGCAGGAGACAGGGTTGGGGCTACGAGCAGTACTTC
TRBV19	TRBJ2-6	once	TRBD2	CASAMVGRATGANVLTF	TGTGCCAGCGCGATGGTAGGGAGGGCGACTGGGGCCAACGTCCTGACTTTC
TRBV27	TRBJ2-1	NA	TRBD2	CASRGLAEIPTYNEQFF	TGTGCCAGCAGAGGACTAGCGGAGATACCAACCTACAATGAGCAGTTCTTC